The present T cell receptor (beta chain) was sequenced within a study of shared T cell receptors in the human thymus. Germline loops: CDR1 SGHRS, CDR2 YFSETQ. The CDR3 covers 15 residues. V was shortened by 1 base and J by 5 bases, with 13 bases between the two germline ends. Method: immunoSEQ multiplex PCR; TCRdb's copy keeps in-frame clones and lacks some. The sample lists 500,000 to 850,000 clones; around 87% were seen once. This same sample was also taken into another study, of human thymus T cells. As that report states: Thymic tissue was derived from resections collected during corrective heart surgery. Related reports documented highly overlapping thymic repertoires among unrelated individuals.

Sequenced input: thymocytes. The chain combines TRBV5-1 with TRBJ2-1; weak D call: TRBD2 (6 bases). This clonotype was obtained from a boy under two years old with a congenital heart defect. As DNA, the CDR3 is TGCGCCAGCAGCTTGTTAGCGGAGGGGAACAATGAGCAGTTCTTC. Protein: CASSLLAEGNNEQFF.